This TCR beta chain emerged from a study of blood T cell repertoires in COVID-19. Per the original data handling: The assay estimated nucleated cells by amplifying reference gene primers. Assay used: immunoSEQ multiplex PCR; TCRdb lists only in-frame clones, some missing. That table gives V, J and clone size, and the DNA gave D and trimming. The table records 210,000 or so clones, around 87% of them present only once. The CDR3 covers 10 residues. The V end was cut by 8 bases, the J end by 1 base, with 3 bases between. The V gene's germline CDR1 is MNHEY and CDR2 SVGAGI. The count of this clone is one. Input material: peripheral blood. The genes are TRBV6-5 and TRBJ2-7, with D unclear. The TCR was taken from a man aged 50 or older with acute or convalescent COVID-19. This chain's CDR3 is CASLSYEQYF. The CDR3 DNA follows: TGTGCCAGCCTATCCTACGAGCAGTACTTC.